Below, 19 T cell receptor beta chains from the same sample are listed, as sequenced in a study of OX40 agonist ivuxolimab in advanced cancers. TCRdb's copy holds only in-frame clones and misses some; the assay was immunoSEQ multiplex PCR. The repertoire holds roughly 80,000 clones, about 93% seen once, with around 0.29% in the top ten. The sequences come from CD4+ or CD8+ T cells sorted from blood, collected in a trial of the OX40 agonist ivuxolimab. The receptor source for this set is an adult with an advanced solid tumor such as melanoma, head and neck, liver or kidney cancer.

The J gene is TRBJ2-2, the V gene TRBV7-3, with a tentative D call TRBD2 (6 bases). This CDR3 has 13 residues. Deletions cut 2 bases from V and 7 bases from J, with 8 bases between. Germline CDR1 is SGHTA and CDR2 is FQGTGA. CDR3 amino acids: CASSLVGGGELFF. In DNA, the CDR3 is TGTGCCAGCAGCTTAGTCGGGGGCGGGGAGCTGTTTTTT.

The chain uses TRBV10-3 and TRBJ2-3, with a possible D match to TRBD2 (5 bases). The CDR3 loop spans 13 amino acids. V lost 2 bases and J lost 8, with 11 bases in between. Per the germline V gene, CDR1 is ENHRY and CDR2 is SYGVKD. The CDR3 sequence is CAISEGLPGTQYF. CDR3 nucleotide sequence: TGTGCCATCAGTGAGGGACTCCCCGGTACGCAGTATTTT.

This chain links TRBV7-2 with TRBJ1-2, with 8 bases that match TRBD1. Germline CDR1 and CDR2: SGHTA and FQGNSA. The V segment lost 8 bases and the J segment 3 bases; nucleotides outside the gene matches: 11. The CDR3 runs to 15 residues. In nucleotides, the CDR3 is TGTGCCAGCGGTAAAATTCAGGGGGCGTACTATGGCTACACCTTC. Its protein is CASGKIQGAYYGYTF.

This chain uses TRBV29-1 with TRBJ2-5; 7 nucleotides line up with TRBD1. The CDR3 length is 11 residues. Germline CDR1 and CDR2: SQVTM and ANQGSEA. The ends lost 7 bases at V and 9 bases at J; junction bases unmatched: 8. The CDR3 DNA follows: TGCAGCGATCGACAGGGTCCGGCCCAGTACTTC. Its protein product is CSDRQGPAQYF.

V usage is TRBV6-1 and J usage is TRBJ2-7; D gene unclear. This CDR3 region has 13 residues. Germline V gene lookup returns CDR1 MNHNS and CDR2 SASEGT. With 6 bases removed from V and 2 bases from J, the gap between germline ends came to 11 bases. CDR3 residues: CASRVTATYEQYF. Here the CDR3 DNA reads TGTGCCAGCAGAGTCACAGCGACCTACGAGCAGTACTTC.

This sequence joins TRBV5-1 and TRBJ2-3; no definite D call. The CDR3 is made up of 12 amino acids. From germline, CDR1 is SGHRS and CDR2 YFSETQ. V lost 1 base, J lost 6 bases, and 6 bases lay in between. CDR3 bases: TGCGCCAGCAGCTTGTTAAGGGATACGCAGTATTTT. Translated, it gives CASSLLRDTQYF.

This rearrangement joins TRBV5-1 to TRBJ1-2, with 8 positions matching TRBD1. CDR3 length equals 13 residues. CDR1 is SGHRS and CDR2 is YFSETQ in the germline V gene. V lost 3 bases and J lost 4; bases outside the gene matches: 2. The CDR3 coding sequence is TGCGCCAGCAGCTCGGGACAGGTCTATGGCTACACCTTC. Protein: CASSSGQVYGYTF.

This chain uses TRBV7-2 with TRBJ2-3; D not certain. Germline-derived CDR1 and CDR2 are SGHTA and FQGNSA. This CDR3 has 13 residues. Trimming removed 5 bases at V and 4 bases at J, with 10 bases between. The CDR3 spells CASSPGMADTQYF. As DNA, the CDR3 is TGTGCCAGCAGCCCTGGAATGGCAGATACGCAGTATTTT. Complete variable domain (other parts from reference TRBV7-2 and TRBJ2-3): GAGVSQSPSNKVTEKGKDVELRCDPISGHTALYWYRQSLGQGLEFLIYFQGNSAPDKSGLPSDRFSAERTGGSVSTLTIQRTQQEDSAVYLCASSPGMADTQYFGPGTRLTVL.

The chain combines TRBV4-3 with TRBJ2-7; TRBD2 matches at 7 bases. Per germline, CDR1 LGHNA and CDR2 YSLEER. CDR3 length equals 15 residues. V was pared by 1 base and J by 2 bases, with 5 bases of the junction left unmatched. CDR3 nucleotide sequence: TGCGCCAGCAGCCAAGGACTAGCCGCTACCTACGAGCAGTACTTC. Protein product: CASSQGLAATYEQYF.

The chain joins TRBV29-1 to TRBJ2-2; the match to TRBD2 covers 9 bases. This CDR3 comprises 17 residues. V lost 5 bases to trimming and J lost 0 bases; unmatched junction nucleotides: 10. Looked up from germline, CDR1 is SQVTM and CDR2 is ANQGSEA. CDR3 bases: TGCAGCGTTACCGGCGGCGGGAGGGACGCGAACACCGGGGAGCTGTTTTTT. It translates to CSVTGGGRDANTGELFF.

This sequence joins TRBV15 and TRBJ1-5; 10 nucleotides align to TRBD1. The germline CDR1 and CDR2 sequences are LNHNV and YYDKDF (reference sequence). This CDR3 has 18 residues. V was clipped by 0 bases and J by 3 bases; unmatched bases: 8. The CDR3, as DNA: TGTGCCACCAGCAGAGATCCCCCGGACAGGGGGTACAATCAGCCCCAGCATTTT. Its protein is CATSRDPPDRGYNQPQHF.

The V gene is TRBV10-1, the J gene TRBJ2-7, with 7 bases aligning to TRBD2. Losses at the gene ends were 7 bases for V and 4 bases for J; bases not matched to a gene: 7. The germline V gene has CDR1 WNHNN and CDR2 SYGVQD (reference sequence). CDR3 size: 13 residues. The CDR3 DNA reads TGCGCCAGCAACCCGGCAGCGGGATACGAGCAGTACTTC. Protein sequence: CASNPAAGYEQYF.

The chain uses TRBV29-1 and TRBJ2-6; no firm D call. Trimming took 2 bases from V and 7 from J, leaving 6 bases between them. The CDR3 loop spans 12 amino acids. The germline gives CDR1 SQVTM, CDR2 ANQGSEA. The CDR3 loop is CSVESNANVLTF. CDR3 nucleotides: TGCAGCGTTGAAAGCAATGCCAACGTCCTGACTTTC.

This chain links TRBV7-2 with TRBJ2-1; no clear D. The length of the CDR3 is 14 residues. The V end lost 2 bases, the J end lost 4 bases, and 9 bases lay between the germline ends. Germline assignment: CDR1 SGHTA and CDR2 FQGNSA. The CDR3 sequence is CASSLLFGYNEQFF. The CDR3 DNA reads TGTGCCAGCAGCTTACTGTTCGGTTACAATGAGCAGTTCTTC.

J is TRBJ2-7 and V is TRBV7-3; D gene uncertain. Looked up from germline, CDR1 is SGHTA and CDR2 is FQGTGA. The CDR3 has 17 amino acids. V lost 5 bases and J lost 2, with 22 bases in between. Here the CDR3 DNA reads TGTGCCAGCAGCCCCCCCCTCCTTAGAGACCCTACCTACGAGCAGTACTTC. This codes for CASSPPLLRDPTYEQYF.

J is TRBJ1-1 and V is TRBV15; no clear D gene. In germline, CDR1 is LNHNV, CDR2 YYDKDF (reference sequence). Trimming left V 0 bases short and J 0 bases short, with 11 bases between. The CDR3 sequence is 16 residues long. The DNA of the CDR3 is TGTGCCACCAGCAGAGAAGAAGGACTATTGAACACTGAAGCTTTCTTT. Its translation: CATSREEGLLNTEAFF.

This sequence joins TRBV7-2 and TRBJ2-3; D remains ambiguous. Trimming cost V 6 bases and J 0 bases, with 10 bases left between them. Germline lookup yields CDR1 SGHTA and CDR2 FQGNSA. This CDR3 contains 14 residues. The chain's CDR3 is CASSQRRSTDTQYF. The CDR3 DNA reads TGTGCCAGCAGTCAAAGGCGGAGCACAGATACGCAGTATTTT.

The chain is built from TRBV27 and TRBJ2-1; TRBD2 might be the D (6 bases). The CDR3 covers 16 residues. With 4 bases removed from V and 3 bases from J, the gap between germline ends came to 16 bases. Germline CDR1 reads MNHEY; CDR2 reads SMNVEV (reference sequence). The CDR3 loop reads CASSSKTGLVYNEQFF. In nucleotides, the CDR3 is TGTGCCAGCAGTTCAAAAACGGGACTCGTCTACAATGAGCAGTTCTTC.

V usage is TRBV5-4 and J usage is TRBJ1-2; TRBD1 agrees at 7 bases. V dropped 4 bases and J dropped 4; count of bases not matched to a gene: 10. Germline assignment: CDR1 SGHNT and CDR2 YYREEE (reference sequence). The CDR3 runs 15 residues. The CDR3 DNA reads as TGTGCCAGCAGCCTTGGACGACAGGGCTTCTATGGCTACACCTTC. Amino acid sequence: CASSLGRQGFYGYTF.